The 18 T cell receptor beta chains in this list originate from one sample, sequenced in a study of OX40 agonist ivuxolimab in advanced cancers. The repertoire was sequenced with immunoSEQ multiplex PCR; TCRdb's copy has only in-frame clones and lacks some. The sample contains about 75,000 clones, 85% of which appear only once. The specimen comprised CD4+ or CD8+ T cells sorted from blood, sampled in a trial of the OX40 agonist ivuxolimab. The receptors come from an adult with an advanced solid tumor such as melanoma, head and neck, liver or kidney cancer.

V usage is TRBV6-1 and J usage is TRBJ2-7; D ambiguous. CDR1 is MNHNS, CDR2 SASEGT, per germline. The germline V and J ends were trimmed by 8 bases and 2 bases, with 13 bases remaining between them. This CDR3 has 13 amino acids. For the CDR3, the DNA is TGTGCCAGCCTTGAGACGGTAACCTACGAGCAGTACTTC. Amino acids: CASLETVTYEQYF.

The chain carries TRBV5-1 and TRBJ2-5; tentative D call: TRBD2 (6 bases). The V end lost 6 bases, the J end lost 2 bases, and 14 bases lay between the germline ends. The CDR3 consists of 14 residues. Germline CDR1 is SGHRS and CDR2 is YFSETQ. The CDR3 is CASNGGARQETQYF. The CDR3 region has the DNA TGCGCCAGCAACGGGGGAGCTAGACAAGAGACCCAGTACTTC.

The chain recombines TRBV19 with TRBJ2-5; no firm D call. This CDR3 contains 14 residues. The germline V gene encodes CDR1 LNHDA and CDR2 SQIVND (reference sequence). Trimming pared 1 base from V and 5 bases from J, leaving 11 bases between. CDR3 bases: TGTGCCAGTAGTATAGCTGGGGTCGGGGAGACCCAGTACTTC. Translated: CASSIAGVGETQYF.

CDR3 region: CSASWGVGYF. As DNA, the CDR3 is TGCAGTGCTAGTTGGGGGGTAGGGTATTTT. The rearrangement joins TRBV20-1 to TRBJ2-3; D might be TRBD2 (6 bases). Germline V gives CDR1 DFQATT, CDR2 SNEGSKA (reference sequence). The CDR3 spans 10 residues. V lost 3 bases to trimming and J lost 14 bases, with 12 bases between them.

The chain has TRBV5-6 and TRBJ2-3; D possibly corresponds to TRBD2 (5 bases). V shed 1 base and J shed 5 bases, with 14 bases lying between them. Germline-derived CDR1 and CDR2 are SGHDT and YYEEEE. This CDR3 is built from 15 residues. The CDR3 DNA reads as TGTGCCAGCAGCTTGCGGCTAGGCGGAGGAGATACGCAGTATTTT. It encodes CASSLRLGGGDTQYF.

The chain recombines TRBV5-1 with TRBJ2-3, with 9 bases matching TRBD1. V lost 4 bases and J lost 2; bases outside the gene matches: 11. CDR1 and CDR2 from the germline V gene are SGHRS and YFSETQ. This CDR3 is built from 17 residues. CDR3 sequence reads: CASSHNSGQGVTDTQYF. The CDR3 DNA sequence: TGCGCCAGCAGCCATAACTCGGGACAGGGAGTCACAGATACGCAGTATTTT.

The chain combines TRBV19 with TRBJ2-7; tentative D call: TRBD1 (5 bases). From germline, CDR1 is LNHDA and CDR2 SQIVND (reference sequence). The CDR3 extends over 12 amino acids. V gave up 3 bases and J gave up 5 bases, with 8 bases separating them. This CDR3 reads CASSISRDEQYF. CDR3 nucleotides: TGTGCCAGTAGTATCTCCAGGGACGAGCAGTACTTC. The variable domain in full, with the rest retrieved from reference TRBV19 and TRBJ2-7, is DGGITQSPKYLFRKEGQNVTLSCEQNLNHDAMYWYRQDPGQGLRLIYYSQIVNDFQKGDIAEGYSVSREKKESFPLTVTSAQKNPTAFYLCASSISRDEQYFGPGTRLTVT.

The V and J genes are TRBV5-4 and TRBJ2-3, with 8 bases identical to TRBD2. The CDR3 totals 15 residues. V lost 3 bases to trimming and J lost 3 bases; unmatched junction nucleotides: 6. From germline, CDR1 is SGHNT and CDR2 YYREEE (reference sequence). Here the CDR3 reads CASSSGLVKTDTQYF. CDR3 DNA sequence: TGTGCCAGCAGCTCGGGACTAGTTAAGACAGATACGCAGTATTTT.

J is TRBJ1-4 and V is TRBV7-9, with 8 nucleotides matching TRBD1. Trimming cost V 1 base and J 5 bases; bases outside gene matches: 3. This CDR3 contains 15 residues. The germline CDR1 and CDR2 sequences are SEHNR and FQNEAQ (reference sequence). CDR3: CASSLVSGGNEKLFF. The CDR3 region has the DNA TGTGCCAGCAGCTTAGTGTCAGGGGGCAATGAAAAACTGTTTTTT. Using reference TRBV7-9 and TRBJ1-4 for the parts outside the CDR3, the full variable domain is DTGVSQNPRHKITKRGQNVTFRCDPISEHNRLYWYRQTLGQGPEFLTYFQNEAQLEKSRLLSDRFSAERPKGSFSTLEIQRTEQGDSAMYLCASSLVSGGNEKLFFGSGTQLSVL.

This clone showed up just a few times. CDR3 DNA: TGTGCCAGCAGCCCGAGCGGGAGTGACAATGAGCAGTTCTTC. This encodes CASSPSGSDNEQFF. The chain has TRBV7-9 and TRBJ2-1; 8 bases are a match to TRBD2. V lost 5 bases to trimming and J lost 5 bases; unmatched junction nucleotides: 5. Per germline, CDR1 SEHNR and CDR2 FQNEAQ (reference sequence). The CDR3 loop spans 14 amino acids.

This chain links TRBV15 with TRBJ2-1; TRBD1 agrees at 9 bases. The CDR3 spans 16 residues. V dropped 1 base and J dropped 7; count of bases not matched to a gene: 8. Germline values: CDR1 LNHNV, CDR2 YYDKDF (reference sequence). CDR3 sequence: CATSRAGQGNWNEQFF. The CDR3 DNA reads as TGTGCCACCAGCAGAGCGGGACAGGGTAATTGGAATGAGCAGTTCTTC.

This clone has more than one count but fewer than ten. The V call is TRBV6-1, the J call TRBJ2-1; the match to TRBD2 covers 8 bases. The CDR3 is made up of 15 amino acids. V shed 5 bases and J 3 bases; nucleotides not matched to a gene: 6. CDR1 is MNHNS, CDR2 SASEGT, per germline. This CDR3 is CASSSLADFYNEQFF. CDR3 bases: TGTGCCAGCAGTTCACTAGCGGACTTCTACAATGAGCAGTTCTTC.

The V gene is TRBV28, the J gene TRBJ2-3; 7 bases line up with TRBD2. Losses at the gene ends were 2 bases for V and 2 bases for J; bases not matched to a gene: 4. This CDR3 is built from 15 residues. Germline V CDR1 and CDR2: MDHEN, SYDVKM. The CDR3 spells CASSLKRDLTDTQYF. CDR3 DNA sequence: TGTGCCAGCAGTTTAAAGCGGGACCTCACAGATACGCAGTATTTT. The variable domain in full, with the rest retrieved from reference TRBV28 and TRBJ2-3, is DVKVTQSSRYLVKRTGEKVFLECVQDMDHENMFWYRQDPGLGLRLIYFSYDVKMKEKGDIPEGYSVSREKKERFSLILESASTNQTSMYLCASSLKRDLTDTQYFGPGTRLTVL.

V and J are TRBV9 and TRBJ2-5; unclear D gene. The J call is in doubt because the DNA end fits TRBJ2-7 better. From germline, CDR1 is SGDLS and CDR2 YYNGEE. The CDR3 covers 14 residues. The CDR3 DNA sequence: TGTGCCAGCAGCGTAGGCGGAGCCCCCTACGAGCAGTACTTC. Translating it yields CASSVGGAPYEQYF.

CDR3 nucleotides: TGTGCCAGCAGCTTGGGGGACAGGTCTGGCTACACCTTC. Its protein product is CASSLGDRSGYTF. The V and J genes are TRBV5-6 and TRBJ1-2; 8 nucleotides align to TRBD1. The CDR3 runs to 13 residues. CDR1 is SGHDT and CDR2 is YYEEEE in the germline V gene. The ends lost 0 bases at V and 7 bases at J; junction bases unmatched: 2.

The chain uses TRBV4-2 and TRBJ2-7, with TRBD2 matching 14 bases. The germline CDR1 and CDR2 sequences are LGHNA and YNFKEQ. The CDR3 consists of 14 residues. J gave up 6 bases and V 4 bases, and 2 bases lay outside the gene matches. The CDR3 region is CASSRGLAGGEQYF. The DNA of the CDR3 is TGTGCCAGCAGCCGTGGACTAGCGGGAGGCGAGCAGTACTTC.

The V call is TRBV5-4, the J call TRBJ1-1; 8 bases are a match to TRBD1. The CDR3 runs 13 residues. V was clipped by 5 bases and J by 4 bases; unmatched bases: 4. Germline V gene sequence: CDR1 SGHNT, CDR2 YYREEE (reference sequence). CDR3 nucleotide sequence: TGTGCCAGCAGTGGGACAGGACTCACTGAAGCTTTCTTT. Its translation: CASSGTGLTEAFF.

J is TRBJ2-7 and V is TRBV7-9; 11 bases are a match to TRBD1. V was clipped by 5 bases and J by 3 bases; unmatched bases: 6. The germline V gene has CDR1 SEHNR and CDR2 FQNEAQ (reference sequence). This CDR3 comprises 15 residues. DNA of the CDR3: TGTGCCAGCAGCCAAGCCGGGACAGGGGGCTACGAGCAGTACTTC. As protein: CASSQAGTGGYEQYF.